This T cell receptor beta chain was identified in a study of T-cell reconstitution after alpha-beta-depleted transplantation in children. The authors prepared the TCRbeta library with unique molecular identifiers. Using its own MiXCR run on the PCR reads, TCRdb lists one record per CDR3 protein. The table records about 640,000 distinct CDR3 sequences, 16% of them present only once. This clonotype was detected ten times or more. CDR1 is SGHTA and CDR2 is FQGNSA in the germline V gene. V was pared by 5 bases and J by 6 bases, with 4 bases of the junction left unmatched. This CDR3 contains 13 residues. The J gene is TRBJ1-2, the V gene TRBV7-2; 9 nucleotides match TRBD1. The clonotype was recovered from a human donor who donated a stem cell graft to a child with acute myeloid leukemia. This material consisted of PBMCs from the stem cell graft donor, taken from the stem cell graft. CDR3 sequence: CASSTTGGDGYTF. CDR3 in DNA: TGTGCCAGCAGCACGACAGGGGGGGATGGCTACACCTTC.